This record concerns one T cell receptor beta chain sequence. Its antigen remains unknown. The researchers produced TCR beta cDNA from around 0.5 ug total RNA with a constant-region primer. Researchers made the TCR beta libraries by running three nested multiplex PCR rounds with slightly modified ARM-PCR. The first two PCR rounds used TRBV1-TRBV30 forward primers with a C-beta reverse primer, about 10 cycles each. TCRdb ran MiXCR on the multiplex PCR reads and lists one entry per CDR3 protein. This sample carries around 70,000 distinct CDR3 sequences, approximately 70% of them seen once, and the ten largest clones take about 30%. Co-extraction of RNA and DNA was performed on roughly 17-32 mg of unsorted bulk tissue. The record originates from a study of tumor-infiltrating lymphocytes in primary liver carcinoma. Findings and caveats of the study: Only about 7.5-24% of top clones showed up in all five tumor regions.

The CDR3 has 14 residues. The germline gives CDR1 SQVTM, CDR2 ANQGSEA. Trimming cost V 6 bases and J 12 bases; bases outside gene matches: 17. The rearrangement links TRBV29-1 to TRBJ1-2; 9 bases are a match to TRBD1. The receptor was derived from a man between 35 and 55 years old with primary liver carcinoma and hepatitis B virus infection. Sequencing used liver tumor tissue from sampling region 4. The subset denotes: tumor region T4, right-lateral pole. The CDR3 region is CSVRSSGQGDDHTF. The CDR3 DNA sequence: TGCAGCGTCCGAAGTTCGGGACAGGGAGATGACCACACCTTC.